Each of the 14 T cell receptor beta chains below was sequenced from the same sample in a study of T cell changes during pregnancy in multiple sclerosis. Produced via immunoSEQ multiplex PCR; TCRdb's table is partial and in-frame only. Here the sample spans around 12,000 clones, 85% to 90% being singletons. Specimen: CD8+ T cells from peripheral blood mononuclear cells, collected in the second trimester of pregnancy. These receptors were taken from a female donor in good health, enrolled as a control in a pregnancy study.

V and J are TRBV5-7 and TRBJ1-5; TRBD1 matches 7 bases. TRBV5-7 is an ORF for which the function is uncertain. V was pared by 4 bases and J by 5 bases, with 18 bases of the junction left unmatched. This CDR3 has 18 amino acids. CDR3 bases: TGTGCCAGCAGCCCCCGTTCTAGGGGACAGCCGCCCTATCAGCCCCAGCATTTT. Encoded protein: CASSPRSRGQPPYQPQHF.

This rearrangement joins TRBV30 to TRBJ1-1; no firm D call. CDR1 GTSNPN and CDR2 SVGIG come from the germline V gene (reference sequence). The CDR3 consists of 12 residues. The V end lost 5 bases, the J end lost 1 base, and 8 bases lay between the germline ends. The CDR3, as DNA: TGTGCCTGGTCCTACGGGAACACTGAAGCTTTCTTT. Its protein is CAWSYGNTEAFF.

The chain uses TRBV15 and TRBJ1-1; D remains ambiguous. CDR3 length: 14 amino acids. CDR1 is LNHNV and CDR2 is YYDKDF in the germline V gene (reference sequence). V was trimmed by 2 bases and J by 0 bases, leaving 7 bases between them. CDR3 nucleotide sequence: TGTGCCACCAGCAGAATCACTTTGAACACTGAAGCTTTCTTT. Translation: CATSRITLNTEAFF.

The J gene is TRBJ1-2, the V gene TRBV6-5; D ambiguous. With 2 bases removed from V and 8 bases from J, the gap between germline ends came to 12 bases. CDR3 length equals 13 residues. CDR1 is MNHEY and CDR2 is SVGAGI in the germline V gene. The chain's CDR3 is CASSYTGLEGYTF. The CDR3 nucleotides are TGTGCCAGCAGTTACACCGGGTTGGAAGGCTACACCTTC.

The chain combines TRBV29-1 with TRBJ2-5, with 9 bases aligning to TRBD2. This CDR3 comprises 16 residues. Germline values: CDR1 SQVTM, CDR2 ANQGSEA. V shed 6 bases, J shed 5 bases, and the junction held 16 bases outside the gene matches. The CDR3 region is CSVTGTSSGGGETQYF. The CDR3 nucleotides are TGCAGCGTGACCGGGACTAGCTCGGGAGGGGGGGAGACCCAGTACTTC.

V and J are TRBV11-2 and TRBJ1-1; 7 nucleotides agree with TRBD1. Trimming cost V 5 bases and J 4 bases; bases outside gene matches: 4. This CDR3 has 13 amino acids. Germline V CDR1 and CDR2: SGHAT, FQNNGV. CDR3: CASSQTGFTEAFF. The CDR3 coding sequence is TGTGCCAGCAGCCAGACAGGGTTCACTGAAGCTTTCTTT.

The chain joins TRBV7-2 to TRBJ2-5; no firm D call. This CDR3 spans 14 amino acids. V gave up 5 bases and J gave up 5 bases, with 15 bases separating them. Germline V gene sequence: CDR1 SGHTA, CDR2 FQGNSA. CDR3 in DNA: TGTGCCAGCAGCCCCGAGGCAGCGTGGGAGACCCAGTACTTC. Translating it yields CASSPEAAWETQYF. Variable domain in full (rest from reference TRBV7-2 and TRBJ2-5): GAGVSQSPSNKVTEKGKDVELRCDPISGHTALYWYRQSLGQGLEFLIYFQGNSAPDKSGLPSDRFSAERTGGSVSTLTIQRTQQEDSAVYLCASSPEAAWETQYFGPGTRLLVL.

This clone was observed a few times. The chain uses TRBV30 and TRBJ1-2; 7 positions agree with TRBD1. Germline V gene lookup returns CDR1 GTSNPN and CDR2 SVGIG (reference sequence). The ends lost 2 bases at V and 7 bases at J; junction bases unmatched: 13. There are 15 residues in the CDR3. The CDR3 coding sequence is TGTGCCTGGAGTAAGGCCCTTGAGGGGGCTGGTGGCTACACCTTC. Translating gives CAWSKALEGAGGYTF. Based on the CDR3 plus reference TRBV30 and TRBJ1-2, the full variable domain is SQTIHQWPATLVQPVGSPLSLECTVEGTSNPNLYWYRQAAGRGLQLLFYSVGIGQISSEVPQNLSASRPQDRQFILSSKKLLLSDSGFYLCAWSKALEGAGGYTFGSGTRLTVV.

The rearrangement uses TRBV28 and TRBJ1-1; 7 bases agree with TRBD1. Trimming removed 2 bases from V and 5 bases from J; junction bases left unmatched: 11. The CDR3 totals 16 residues. CDR1 MDHEN and CDR2 SYDVKM come from the germline V gene. CDR3 protein: CASSLIGTGVETEAFF. The CDR3 nucleotides are TGTGCCAGCAGTTTAATCGGAACAGGGGTGGAAACTGAAGCTTTCTTT.

This clone was found once. This chain joins TRBV10-3 and TRBJ2-7; possible D gene TRBD1, 5 bases. V dropped 4 bases and J dropped 4 bases, with 20 bases sitting between them. The CDR3 sequence is 16 residues long. The germline V gene has CDR1 ENHRY and CDR2 SYGVKD. The CDR3: CAISAQDTGGVYEQYF. CDR3 sequence (DNA): TGTGCCATCAGTGCCCAGGACACAGGTGGGGTGTACGAGCAGTACTTC.

The chain combines TRBV4-3 with TRBJ1-5, with D hard to call. The V end lost 1 base, the J end lost 5 bases, and 6 bases lay between the germline ends. Germline values: CDR1 LGHNA, CDR2 YSLEER. This CDR3 spans 13 amino acids. This CDR3 is CASSQASDQPQHF. The CDR3, as DNA: TGCGCCAGCAGCCAAGCGTCCGATCAGCCCCAGCATTTT.

This rearrangement joins TRBV7-9 to TRBJ1-2; the match to TRBD1 covers 7 bases. The V gene end was trimmed by 5 bases and the J gene end by 2 bases; junction bases not matched to a gene: 5. Germline CDR1 reads SEHNR; CDR2 reads FQNEAQ (reference sequence). The CDR3 is made up of 14 amino acids. The chain's CDR3 is CASSQGTANYGYTF. CDR3 nucleotide sequence: TGTGCCAGCAGCCAGGGGACAGCCAACTATGGCTACACCTTC.

CDR3 in DNA: TGTGCCAGCAGCTGGTTTGCGGGGGAGCAGTACTTC. As protein: CASSWFAGEQYF. The chain is built from TRBV11-2 and TRBJ2-7, with D maybe TRBD2 (6 bases). Germline assignment: CDR1 SGHAT and CDR2 FQNNGV. The CDR3 loop spans 12 amino acids. V dropped 4 bases and J dropped 7 bases, with 11 bases sitting between them.

V gene TRBV5-4 combines with J gene TRBJ2-1, with unresolved D. V was pared by 4 bases and J by 7 bases, with 9 bases between. This CDR3 is built from 12 residues. The germline V gene has CDR1 SGHNT and CDR2 YYREEE (reference sequence). Here the CDR3 DNA reads TGTGCCAGCAGCGGCGGATCGAATGAGCAGTTCTTC. Translated: CASSGGSNEQFF.